The present T cell receptor (beta chain) was sequenced within a study of T cell responses to AZD1222 COVID-19 vaccine. The study's findings and limits: Among AZD1222 vaccinees, only 5 to 7 were seropositive at baseline. Repertoires were obtained only post-peak T cell response. Possibly, clonal diversity was underestimated; donors were largely white British and included more females.

This CDR3 is built from 18 residues. The V end lost 2 bases, the J end lost 0 bases, and 17 bases lay between the germline ends. Germline CDR1 reads KGHSH; CDR2 reads LQKENI. Recipients boosted at about 4 weeks or about 12 weeks are pooled. About this clone: Its antigen is not identified.

The repertoire was sequenced with immunoSEQ multiplex PCR; TCRdb's copy has only in-frame clones and lacks some. The table records 69,000 or so clones, nearly 90% of them present only once. Sequenced material: peripheral blood, taken 28 days after the second AZD1222 dose. The genes are TRBV18 and TRBJ1-3; maybe TRBD1 (5 bases). This clonotype was sampled from an adult who received the AZD1222 COVID-19 vaccine. Here the CDR3 DNA reads TGTGCCAGCTCACCATTACGCCGGGACGGAAACTCTGGAAACACCATATATTTT. This sequence encodes CASSPLRRDGNSGNTIYF. Drawing the rest from reference TRBV18 and TRBJ1-3, the complete variable domain is NAGVMQNPRHLVRRRGQEARLRCSPMKGHSHVYWYRQLPEEGLKFMVYLQKENIIDESGMPKERFSAEFPKEGPSILRIQQVVRGDSAAYFCASSPLRRDGNSGNTIYFGEGSWLTVV.